A single sample is the source of the 24 T cell receptor beta chains below, sequenced in a study of blood T cell repertoires in COVID-19. The assay was immunoSEQ multiplex PCR, and TCRdb's table has in-frame clones only and misses some. The top ten clones hold about 1% of a sample with roughly 500,000 clones, 89% of them seen once. Material for sequencing was peripheral blood. The receptor set was obtained from a man in his late teens or twenties with COVID-19, enrolled during active disease.

The count of this clone is one. The CDR3 protein is CASTTDRGPLEQYF. The CDR3 DNA follows: TGTGCCAGCACCACGGACAGGGGACCTTTAGAGCAGTACTTC. The chain employs TRBV2 and TRBJ2-7; 9 bases match TRBD1. V lost 7 bases and J lost 7; bases outside the gene matches: 11. Germline CDR1 and CDR2: SNHLY and FYNNEI. CDR3 length equals 14 residues.

The chain uses TRBV4-1 and TRBJ2-7; 9 nucleotides match TRBD2. J lost 5 bases, V lost 6 bases, and 8 bases had no gene match. Germline V gives CDR1 MGHRA, CDR2 YSYEKL. This CDR3 contains 14 residues. The CDR3 is CASSRQRGENEQYF. CDR3 in DNA: TGCGCCAGCAGTCGTCAGCGGGGGGAGAACGAGCAGTACTTC.

The chain is built from TRBV7-9 and TRBJ2-7; maybe TRBD2 (5 bases). CDR3 size: 13 residues. Trimming shortened V by 8 bases and J by 6 bases, and 17 bases separated the two germline ends. Germline CDR1 is SEHNR and CDR2 is FQNEAQ (reference sequence). This CDR3 reads CASRPPGVPEQYF. The DNA of the CDR3 is TGTGCCAGCCGGCCCCCCGGGGTCCCCGAGCAGTACTTC. Combining the CDR3 with reference TRBV7-9 and TRBJ2-7 gives the whole variable domain DTGVSQNPRHKITKRGQNVTFRCDPISEHNRLYWYRQTLGQGPEFLTYFQNEAQLEKSRLLSDRFSAERPKGSFSTLEIQRTEQGDSAMYLCASRPPGVPEQYFGPGTRLTVT.

This sequence joins TRBV7-2 and TRBJ2-3; TRBD1 might be the D (5 bases). The CDR3 contains 14 residues. V was pared by 3 bases and J by 6 bases, with 13 bases between. Germline values: CDR1 SGHTA, CDR2 FQGNSA. CDR3 DNA sequence: TGTGCCAGCAGCTTCGTGGGGCTAGGGGATACGCAGTATTTT. This codes for CASSFVGLGDTQYF.

The chain joins TRBV4-2 to TRBJ2-7; 10 bases align to TRBD2. This CDR3 is built from 18 residues. V was pared by 0 bases and J by 5 bases, with 13 bases of the junction left unmatched. Germline V gives CDR1 LGHNA, CDR2 YNFKEQ. CDR3 residues: CASSQDWTSGLGLNEQYF. The CDR3 DNA reads as TGTGCCAGCAGCCAAGATTGGACTAGCGGTCTAGGGCTGAACGAGCAGTACTTC.

V usage is TRBV3-1 (or the pseudogene TRBV3-2) and J usage is TRBJ2-7; the match to TRBD2 covers 8 bases. CDR1 is LGHDT and CDR2 is YNNKEL in the germline V gene (reference sequence). The CDR3 contains 15 residues. V lost 5 bases and J lost 0; bases outside the gene matches: 6. Here the CDR3 DNA reads TGTGCCAGCAGCGAGAGGACTAGCTACTCCTACGAGCAGTACTTC. Amino acids: CASSERTSYSYEQYF.

The chain links TRBV27 to TRBJ1-4, with D possibly being TRBD1 (5 bases). Trimming stripped 8 bases from V and 8 bases from J, with 15 bases between. Germline assignment: CDR1 MNHEY and CDR2 SMNVEV (reference sequence). The length of the CDR3 is 13 residues. CDR3 protein: CASRGANGEKLFF. For the CDR3, the DNA is TGTGCCAGCCGCGGGGCGAACGGCGAAAAACTGTTTTTT. Using reference TRBV27 and TRBJ1-4 for the parts outside the CDR3, the full variable domain is EAQVTQNPRYLITVTGKKLTVTCSQNMNHEYMSWYRQDPGLGLRQIYYSMNVEVTDKGDVPEGYKVSRKEKRNFPLILESPSPNQTSLYFCASRGANGEKLFFGSGTQLSVL.

This chain uses TRBV6-2 or TRBV6-3 with TRBJ2-1; the match to TRBD2 covers 9 bases. J was trimmed by 6 bases and V by 5 bases; bases with no gene match: 2. CDR1 is MNHEY, CDR2 SVGEGT, per germline. The CDR3 consists of 13 residues. The DNA of the CDR3 is TGTGCCAGCAGTAGCGGGAGGCCCAATGAGCAGTTCTTC. Amino acid sequence: CASSSGRPNEQFF.

The chain carries TRBV4-1 and TRBJ2-1; D is uncertain. The CDR3 totals 17 residues. The V gene lost 1 base and the J gene lost 1 base, with 14 bases spanning the gap. In germline, CDR1 is MGHRA, CDR2 YSYEKL. CDR3: CASSQVWQALSYNEQFF. For the CDR3, the DNA is TGCGCCAGCAGCCAAGTCTGGCAGGCCCTTTCCTACAATGAGCAGTTCTTC.

This CDR3 reads CASSLVGTVNEAQYF. The CDR3 DNA sequence: TGTGCCAGCAGCTTAGTCGGGACAGTGAATGAGGCCCAGTACTTC. The rearrangement joins TRBV7-6 to TRBJ2-5; 7 nucleotides match TRBD1. CDR3 length: 15 residues. The V gene's germline CDR1 is SGHVS and CDR2 FNYEAQ. Losses at the gene ends were 1 base for V and 9 bases for J; bases not matched to a gene: 11.

This chain joins TRBV5-6 and TRBJ2-7, with D possibly TRBD1 on 5 matching bases. V shed 1 base and J shed 6 bases, with 8 bases lying between them. Germline CDR1 is SGHDT and CDR2 is YYEEEE. The CDR3 has 12 residues. In DNA, the CDR3 is TGTGCCAGCAGCTTGAGGGGCCGCGAGCAGTACTTC. This sequence encodes CASSLRGREQYF.

V and J are TRBV11-1 and TRBJ2-7; a weak D match, TRBD1 (5 bases). The CDR3 is 12 residues long. Trimming took off 6 bases at V and 4 bases at J, with 10 bases between the two ends. Germline V gene sequence: CDR1 SGHAT, CDR2 FQDESV (reference sequence). For the CDR3, the DNA is TGTGCCAGCAGGGACATGGGATACGAGCAGTACTTC. Protein: CASRDMGYEQYF.

On this clone itself: The conserved final phenylalanine or tryptophan is absent from the CDR3, which likely points to a read error. Because the CDR3's place on the DNA is in doubt, the DNA is left out and the CDR3 is given as listed by TCRdb. The chain couples TRBV10-3 to TRBJ1-1. The CDR3 sequence runs 10 residues, both termini included. CDR1 is ENHRY, CDR2 SYGVKD, per germline. CDR3 amino acids: CAIGGVRGVD.

This sequence joins TRBV7-2 and TRBJ2-5, with 7 nucleotides matching TRBD2. Germline-derived CDR1 and CDR2 are SGHTA and FQGNSA. The CDR3 is made up of 16 amino acids. V gave up 2 bases and J gave up 2 bases; unmatched junction bases: 8. The CDR3 region is CASSLREGRVQETQYF. The CDR3 region has the DNA TGTGCCAGCAGCTTAAGGGAGGGTCGGGTACAAGAGACCCAGTACTTC.

This clone has at least ten counts. The rearrangement uses TRBV14 and TRBJ2-5, with D possibly TRBD2 on 6 matching bases. The CDR3 is 12 residues long. CDR1 SGHDN and CDR2 FVKESK come from the germline V gene. The V end lost 1 base, the J end lost 13 bases, and 13 bases lay between the germline ends. CDR3 nucleotides: TGTGCCAGCAGCCAAGGTTGGGAGGCTCGGTACTTC. Protein sequence: CASSQGWEARYF.

This chain links TRBV5-1 with TRBJ2-5; 7 bases map to TRBD1. Looked up from germline, CDR1 is SGHRS and CDR2 is YFSETQ. The junction had 5 bases not matched to a gene; V was cut back by 7 bases and J by 2 bases. This CDR3 comprises 13 residues. The CDR3 region is CASRPTGQETQYF. CDR3 nucleotides: TGCGCCAGCCGACCGACAGGGCAAGAGACCCAGTACTTC.

This clone turned up a few times. The chain links TRBV21-1 to TRBJ2-5; the D segment call TRBD2 is taken from the table without a DNA check. TRBV21-1 is annotated as a pseudogene. The CDR3 sequence is 10 residues long. The CDR3 loop is CASRLETQYF. CDR3 bases: TGTGCCAGCAGACTTGAGACCCAGTACTTC.

The gene calls are TRBV19 and TRBJ1-2, with D unclear. Germline CDR1 and CDR2: LNHDA and SQIVND (reference sequence). The length of the CDR3 is 16 residues. V was trimmed by 1 base and J by 0 bases, leaving 12 bases between them. Written as DNA, the CDR3 is TGTGCCAGTAGTATAGTACCCTCGACACCTAACTATGGCTACACCTTC. It codes for CASSIVPSTPNYGYTF.

V usage is TRBV5-5 and J usage is TRBJ2-7; TRBD1 agrees at 9 bases. The CDR3 is 15 amino acids. Germline CDR1 and CDR2: SGHKS and YYEKEE (reference sequence). V trimming: 4 bases; J trimming: 3 bases; junction bases outside the gene matches: 8. The CDR3 region is CASSEGQGPGYEQYF. The DNA for the CDR3 is TGTGCCAGCAGCGAAGGACAGGGGCCCGGCTACGAGCAGTACTTC.

The chain joins TRBV18 to TRBJ1-1, with 9 bases fitting TRBD1. This CDR3 region has 14 residues. Germline CDR1 reads KGHSH; CDR2 reads LQKENI. The V and J ends lost 6 bases and 1 base, in that order; junction bases with no gene match: 3. The CDR3 here is CASSPDRGNTEAFF. Here the CDR3 DNA reads TGTGCCAGCTCGCCGGACAGGGGGAACACTGAAGCTTTCTTT. Complete variable domain (other parts from reference TRBV18 and TRBJ1-1): NAGVMQNPRHLVRRRGQEARLRCSPMKGHSHVYWYRQLPEEGLKFMVYLQKENIIDESGMPKERFSAEFPKEGPSILRIQQVVRGDSAAYFCASSPDRGNTEAFFGQGTRLTVV.

The chain has TRBV6-5 and TRBJ1-2; TRBD1 aligns across 8 bases. This CDR3 region has 12 residues. V lost 6 bases to trimming and J lost 7 bases; unmatched junction nucleotides: 4. From germline, CDR1 is MNHEY and CDR2 SVGAGI. CDR3 protein: CASRGQDGGYTF. The CDR3 nucleotides are TGTGCCAGCAGGGGACAGGACGGTGGCTACACCTTC.

The chain links TRBV5-1 to TRBJ2-7, with D possibly being TRBD1 (5 bases). From germline, CDR1 is SGHRS and CDR2 YFSETQ. Trimming removed 2 bases at V and 0 bases at J, with 12 bases between. The CDR3 has 15 amino acids. The CDR3 sequence: CASSFGAGASYEQYF. For the CDR3, the DNA is TGCGCCAGCAGCTTTGGGGCAGGAGCCTCCTACGAGCAGTACTTC.

The chain has TRBV11-2 and TRBJ2-7; D is undetermined. Germline V gene data show CDR1 as SGHAT and CDR2 as FQNNGV. Trimming cost V 5 bases and J 9 bases, with 14 bases left between them. The CDR3 is 12 residues long. CDR3 loop: CASSLGPFRQYF. The CDR3 nucleotides are TGTGCCAGCAGCCTAGGGCCCTTTCGGCAGTACTTC.

The V and J genes are TRBV19 and TRBJ2-3; TRBD2 might be the D (5 bases). V lost 3 bases and J lost 5, with 9 bases in between. Germline lookup yields CDR1 LNHDA and CDR2 SQIVND (reference sequence). The length of the CDR3 is 13 residues. CDR3 sequence reads: CASSIIARDTQYF. The CDR3 DNA reads TGTGCCAGTAGTATCATAGCGCGAGATACGCAGTATTTT.